Each of the 10 T cell receptor beta chains below was sequenced from the same sample in a study of CD8 T cells in Susac syndrome. Reverse transcription of roughly 0.5 to 1 ug RNA was carried out with random hexamers. Via MiXCR, TCRdb re-called the immunoSEQ multiplex PCR reads, giving one row per CDR3 protein. The table shows 70,000 or so distinct CDR3 sequences, with 85% to 95% occurring only once. Sequenced sample: CD8+ T cells from PBMCs. Receptor source: a human donor with multiple sclerosis.

This clonotype was counted once. The chain links TRBV24-1 to TRBJ1-1; 7 bases match TRBD1. The CDR3 covers 12 residues. Germline V lookup: CDR1 KGHDR, CDR2 SFDVKD. V dropped 7 bases and J dropped 4; count of bases not matched to a gene: 2. The CDR3 nucleotides are TGTGCCACCAGGGGGACAGCCACTGAAGCTTTCTTT. Protein product: CATRGTATEAFF.

V is TRBV28 and J is TRBJ2-1; TRBD2 matches 15 bases. J gave up 9 bases and V 4 bases, and 4 bases lay outside the gene matches. The CDR3 is 15 residues long. Germline V gives CDR1 MDHEN, CDR2 SYDVKM. The CDR3 protein is CASSWTSGRAVEQFF. The CDR3 bases are TGTGCCAGCAGTTGGACTAGCGGGAGGGCCGTTGAGCAGTTCTTC.

This rearrangement joins TRBV15 to TRBJ2-2; D possibly corresponds to TRBD2 (5 bases). This CDR3 region has 16 residues. CDR1 and CDR2 from the germline V gene are LNHNV and YYDKDF (reference sequence). V lost 7 bases, J lost 5 bases, and 20 bases lay in between. The chain's CDR3 is CATKGREEGETGELFF. CDR3 DNA sequence: TGTGCCACCAAGGGCCGGGAAGAAGGAGAGACCGGGGAGCTGTTTTTT.

The rearrangement uses TRBV6-5 and TRBJ1-5, with D possibly being TRBD1 (6 bases). Between the trimmed V and J ends, which lost 5 bases and 8 bases, there was a span of 16 bases. The CDR3 extends over 14 amino acids. Germline V CDR1 and CDR2: MNHEY, SVGAGI. The CDR3 nucleotides read TGTGCCAGCAGTAGAGCCCGGGGGCTGGAGCCCCAGCATTTT. It codes for CASSRARGLEPQHF.

The rearrangement links TRBV27 to TRBJ2-1; TRBD2 aligns across 7 bases. Germline V CDR1 and CDR2: MNHEY, SMNVEV (reference sequence). The CDR3 spans 18 residues. With 3 bases clipped from V and 7 bases from J, the junction kept 18 bases outside the gene matches. The CDR3 DNA follows: TGTGCCAGCAGTTTCATCTCGGCGGGTGGCGGGAGCTTTAATGAGCAGTTCTTC. Translated: CASSFISAGGGSFNEQFF.

The chain couples TRBV3-1 to TRBJ2-7; 7 positions match TRBD1. From germline, CDR1 is LGHDT and CDR2 YNNKEL (reference sequence). This CDR3 contains 15 residues. V shed 3 bases, J shed 1 base, and the junction held 6 bases outside the gene matches. The CDR3 DNA sequence: TGTGCCAGCAGCCACACAGGGGTGTATTCCTACGAGCAGTACTTC. Protein product: CASSHTGVYSYEQYF.

V and J are TRBV6-5 and TRBJ2-7, with 11 bases matching TRBD1. The J segment lost 3 bases and the V segment lost 5 bases, leaving 3 bases of the junction unmatched. Germline values: CDR1 MNHEY, CDR2 SVGAGI. The CDR3 is made up of 14 amino acids. CDR3 nucleotide sequence: TGTGCCAGCAGTGCGGGACAGGGGGGCTACGAGCAGTACTTC. It specifies CASSAGQGGYEQYF.

The chain links TRBV27 to TRBJ2-3; D perhaps matches TRBD2 (5 bases). The V gene's germline CDR1 is MNHEY and CDR2 SMNVEV (reference sequence). Trimming removed 6 bases from V and 0 bases from J, with 16 bases in between. This CDR3 is 16 amino acids long. The CDR3 sequence: CASRLQLGASTDTQYF. The CDR3 DNA sequence: TGTGCCAGCAGACTACAACTGGGAGCTAGCACAGATACGCAGTATTTT.

This chain joins TRBV28 and TRBJ1-6, with 9 bases aligning to TRBD1. V gave up 3 bases and J gave up 0 bases; unmatched junction bases: 3. This CDR3 comprises 17 residues. Germline V gives CDR1 MDHEN, CDR2 SYDVKM. The CDR3 DNA sequence: TGTGCCAGCAGTTTGGGACAGGGTGACTCCTATAATTCACCCCTCCACTTT. It yields the protein CASSLGQGDSYNSPLHF.

The rearrangement uses TRBV6-5 and TRBJ2-4, with TRBD2 identical over 13 bases. J lost 8 bases, V lost 5 bases, and 6 bases had no gene match. This CDR3 has 15 amino acids. Per the germline V gene, CDR1 is MNHEY and CDR2 is SVGAGI. The CDR3: CASSPTSGGAYIQYF. The CDR3 region has the DNA TGTGCCAGCAGTCCAACTAGCGGGGGGGCGTACATTCAGTACTTC.